These T cell receptor beta chains were read from a single sample in a study of cytotoxic CD8 clonotypes in ibrutinib-treated CLL. Repertoires were generated with immunoSEQ multiplex PCR, while TCRdb's copy carries only in-frame clones and drops some. The table records about 140,000 clones, around 93% of them present only once. Sequenced material: PBMCs, taken after 12 months of ibrutinib treatment. The receptor source for this set is a human donor with chronic lymphocytic leukemia. Each CDR3 is given with its conserved first and last residue. The order of the fields is J gene, D gene, clone size, V gene, CDR3 DNA, CDR3 protein. D genes are given only for firm matches. Expanded clones are given a class, and other clones once, few, many or no size at all.

j_gene: TRBJ1-4
d_gene: TRBD1
abundance: .
v_gene: TRBV30
CDR3nt: TGTGCCTGCAACTTGACAGGGTATGAAAAACTGTTTTTT
CDR3aa: CACNLTGYEKLFF

j_gene: TRBJ1-1
d_gene: .
abundance: few
v_gene: TRBV9
CDR3nt: TGTGCCAGCAGCGTGCAGGGGAACACTGAAGCTTTCTTT
CDR3aa: CASSVQGNTEAFF

j_gene: TRBJ2-6
d_gene: .
abundance: .
v_gene: TRBV27
CDR3nt: TGTGCCAGCGCCCAGGGTAAAGGGGCCAACGTCCTGACTTTC
CDR3aa: CASAQGKGANVLTF

j_gene: TRBJ2-7
d_gene: .
abundance: .
v_gene: TRBV29-1
CDR3nt: TGCAGCGTTGCCTGGACTCTTACCTACGAGCAGTACTTC
CDR3aa: CSVAWTLTYEQYF

j_gene: TRBJ2-1
d_gene: TRBD2
abundance: .
v_gene: TRBV7-8
CDR3nt: TGTGCCAGCAGCTTAGCGGGAGGGCCAAATGAGCAGTTCTTC
CDR3aa: CASSLAGGPNEQFF

j_gene: TRBJ2-7
d_gene: .
abundance: once
v_gene: TRBV6-5
CDR3nt: TGTGCCAGCAGTTACTCGAAGAAGCTCCTGTACGAGCAGTACTTC
CDR3aa: CASSYSKKLLYEQYF

j_gene: TRBJ2-7
d_gene: TRBD1
abundance: .
v_gene: TRBV7-3
CDR3nt: TGTGCCAGCAGCTTAACCGGGACAGGGACCTACGAGCAGTACTTC
CDR3aa: CASSLTGTGTYEQYF

j_gene: TRBJ2-7
d_gene: .
abundance: .
v_gene: TRBV28
CDR3nt: TGTGCCAGCAGTGGTTACACGGTGGGCGAGCAGTACTTC
CDR3aa: CASSGYTVGEQYF

j_gene: TRBJ2-3
d_gene: .
abundance: .
v_gene: TRBV9
CDR3nt: TGTGCCAGCAGCGTCGGGGAGGCCAGCACAGATACGCAGTATTTT
CDR3aa: CASSVGEASTDTQYF

j_gene: TRBJ2-7
d_gene: TRBD2
abundance: .
v_gene: TRBV29-1
CDR3nt: TGCAGCGTAACCGGGACTATCTACGAGCAGTACTTC
CDR3aa: CSVTGTIYEQYF

j_gene: TRBJ2-7
d_gene: TRBD2
abundance: .
v_gene: TRBV9
CDR3nt: TGTGCCAGCAGCGGTGGGATTGGGACTAGCGGGAGCTTGGGTCTCGAGCAGTACTTC
CDR3aa: CASSGGIGTSGSLGLEQYF

j_gene: TRBJ2-7
d_gene: .
abundance: once
v_gene: TRBV7-6
CDR3nt: TGTGCCAGCAGCTTAACCGGGAACTCCTACGAGCAGTACTTC
CDR3aa: CASSLTGNSYEQYF

j_gene: TRBJ2-2
d_gene: .
abundance: .
v_gene: TRBV18
CDR3nt: TGTGCCAGCTCACTATCACTCACCGGGGAGCTGTTTTTT
CDR3aa: CASSLSLTGELFF

j_gene: TRBJ2-6
d_gene: .
abundance: .
v_gene: TRBV29-1
CDR3nt: TGCAGCGTTGCCGAGGTTACCTCTGGGGCCAACGTCCTGACTTTC
CDR3aa: CSVAEVTSGANVLTF

j_gene: TRBJ2-7
d_gene: .
abundance: .
v_gene: TRBV13
CDR3nt: TGTGCCAGCAGCTCAGGTAATAGCGGATACTACGAGCAGTACTTC
CDR3aa: CASSSGNSGYYEQYF

j_gene: TRBJ1-2
d_gene: .
abundance: once
v_gene: TRBV28
CDR3nt: TGTGCCAGCAGCCGCCGCCGGGACTCTAACTATGGCTACACCTTC
CDR3aa: CASSRRRDSNYGYTF

j_gene: TRBJ2-7
d_gene: .
abundance: .
v_gene: TRBV25-1
CDR3nt: TGTGCCAGCAGTCTGGGTCTCTCCTACGAGCAGTACTTC
CDR3aa: CASSLGLSYEQYF

j_gene: TRBJ2-7
d_gene: TRBD2
abundance: .
v_gene: TRBV7-3
CDR3nt: TGTGCCAGCAGCGCTAGCGGGAGGGGACCCTACGAGCAGTACTTC
CDR3aa: CASSASGRGPYEQYF

j_gene: TRBJ1-2
d_gene: .
abundance: .
v_gene: TRBV5-6
CDR3nt: TGTGCCAGCAGTTCTACCTTGGGTGCATATGGCTACACCTTC
CDR3aa: CASSSTLGAYGYTF

j_gene: TRBJ2-7
d_gene: TRBD2
abundance: .
v_gene: TRBV6-5
CDR3nt: TGTGCCAGCAGTTACGGGGGGGGTACGGGCGAGCAGTACTTC
CDR3aa: CASSYGGGTGEQYF

j_gene: TRBJ2-1
d_gene: TRBD2
abundance: .
v_gene: TRBV18
CDR3nt: TGTGCCAGCTCACCTCGACTAGCGCACTCCTACAATGAGCAGTTCTTC
CDR3aa: CASSPRLAHSYNEQFF

j_gene: TRBJ2-7
d_gene: TRBD2
abundance: .
v_gene: TRBV11-2
CDR3nt: TGTGCCAGCAGCTTTCGTCTGAAGACTAGCGGGAGAGAAGACGAGCAGTACTTC
CDR3aa: CASSFRLKTSGREDEQYF

j_gene: TRBJ1-2
d_gene: TRBD1
abundance: .
v_gene: TRBV28
CDR3nt: TGTGCCAGCAGTTCAGGGGACAGAAGAGGTGGCTACACCTTC
CDR3aa: CASSSGDRRGGYTF

j_gene: TRBJ2-1
d_gene: TRBD2
abundance: .
v_gene: TRBV27
CDR3nt: TGTGCCAGCAGTCGGAGGGAGGGTACGACTAATGAGCAGTTCTTC
CDR3aa: CASSRREGTTNEQFF

j_gene: TRBJ2-3
d_gene: .
abundance: .
v_gene: TRBV25-1
CDR3nt: TGTGCCAGCAGTGAATTCATAGCAGATACGCAGTATTTT
CDR3aa: CASSEFIADTQYF

j_gene: TRBJ2-7
d_gene: .
abundance: .
v_gene: TRBV6-5
CDR3nt: TGTGCCAGCAGTTACTCGGCTAACTACGAGCAGTACTTC
CDR3aa: CASSYSANYEQYF

j_gene: TRBJ1-5
d_gene: .
abundance: .
v_gene: TRBV28
CDR3nt: TGTGCCAATGGACGTGATAGCAATCAGCCCCAGCATTTT
CDR3aa: CANGRDSNQPQHF

j_gene: TRBJ2-7
d_gene: TRBD1
abundance: .
v_gene: TRBV13
CDR3nt: TGTGCCAGCAGCCTAGAAGACAGGGGCTCATACGAGCAGTACTTC
CDR3aa: CASSLEDRGSYEQYF

j_gene: TRBJ2-7
d_gene: .
abundance: few
v_gene: TRBV6-6
CDR3nt: TGTGCCAGCAGTTACTACAAGAACGAGCAGTACTTC
CDR3aa: CASSYYKNEQYF

j_gene: TRBJ2-5
d_gene: TRBD2
abundance: once
v_gene: TRBV15
CDR3nt: TGTGCCACCGGAACTAGCGGGAGGGGAGAAGAGACCCAGTACTTC
CDR3aa: CATGTSGRGEETQYF

j_gene: TRBJ2-7
d_gene: TRBD1
abundance: .
v_gene: TRBV28
CDR3nt: TGTGCCAGCAGTTTTAAGGGACAGGGGGTAGGGCAGTACTTC
CDR3aa: CASSFKGQGVGQYF

j_gene: TRBJ2-2
d_gene: .
abundance: .
v_gene: TRBV7-9
CDR3nt: TGTGCCAGCAGGCGTTCAGGGAACACCGGGGAGCTGTTTTTT
CDR3aa: CASRRSGNTGELFF

j_gene: TRBJ2-7
d_gene: .
abundance: .
v_gene: TRBV6-5
CDR3nt: TGTGCCGTCGGGATGACTTACTCCTACGAGCAGTACTTC
CDR3aa: CAVGMTYSYEQYF

j_gene: TRBJ2-3
d_gene: .
abundance: .
v_gene: TRBV29-1
CDR3nt: TGCAGCGTTGAAGTTGCCTATACGCAGTATTTT
CDR3aa: CSVEVAYTQYF

j_gene: TRBJ1-5
d_gene: .
abundance: .
v_gene: TRBV6-6
CDR3nt: TGTGCCAGCAGTTCCCCGTATACCGGGAGAAATCAGCCCCAGCATTTT
CDR3aa: CASSSPYTGRNQPQHF

j_gene: TRBJ1-1
d_gene: TRBD1
abundance: .
v_gene: TRBV29-1
CDR3nt: TGCAGCGTGCCGAAGGGACAGCGGCTGGGGACTGAAGCTTTCTTT
CDR3aa: CSVPKGQRLGTEAFF

j_gene: TRBJ2-7
d_gene: .
abundance: .
v_gene: TRBV15
CDR3nt: TGTGCCACCAGCAGAGGGGGGGCCGATTCCTACGAGCAGTACTTC
CDR3aa: CATSRGGADSYEQYF

j_gene: TRBJ1-1
d_gene: .
abundance: .
v_gene: TRBV11-2
CDR3nt: TGTGCCAGCAGCCAAACTGCAGGGGTCTGGGAAGCTTTCTTT
CDR3aa: CASSQTAGVWEAFF

j_gene: TRBJ2-7
d_gene: .
abundance: .
v_gene: TRBV27
CDR3nt: TGTGCCAGCAGACCAAAAAGGGGAAGTAGCTACGAGCAGTACTTC
CDR3aa: CASRPKRGSSYEQYF

j_gene: TRBJ2-7
d_gene: TRBD1
abundance: .
v_gene: TRBV7-2
CDR3nt: TGTGCCAGCAGCCTCCGGACAGGGGGCGACGAGCAGTACTTC
CDR3aa: CASSLRTGGDEQYF

j_gene: TRBJ1-2
d_gene: TRBD1
abundance: .
v_gene: TRBV9
CDR3nt: TGTGCCAGCAGCGTAACAGGGGGCGATGGCTACACCTTC
CDR3aa: CASSVTGGDGYTF